The clone carrying this T cell receptor beta chain was counted at least ten times. This record comes from a study of chronic HIV infection and antiretroviral therapy. From germline, CDR1 is SGHRS and CDR2 YFSETQ. The trim removed 1 base at V and 2 bases at J, leaving 4 bases unmatched. The CDR3 sequence is 15 residues long. TCRdb re-called the 5' RACE reads through MiXCR, storing one row per CDR3 protein. The repertoire holds just over 30,000 distinct CDR3 sequences, with over 7% as singletons. Sequencing used peripheral blood. This TCR came from an adult who had HIV and had not received antiretroviral therapy, or was an uninfected healthy control (not recorded which). J is TRBJ2-3 and V is TRBV5-1; 7 bases are a match to TRBD2. The CDR3 bases are TGCGCCAGCAGCTTGCGTAAGCGGGACACAGATACGCAGTATTTT. Protein sequence: CASSLRKRDTDTQYF.